These 8 T cell receptor beta chains originate from one sample sequenced in a study of identical twins. TCRdb analysed the 5' RACE reads with MiXCR anew, one entry per CDR3 protein. The sample shows more than 1.5 million distinct CDR3 sequences, about 31% of them seen only once. The sample was cord blood. The receptors originated from a newborn girl in good health.

The V and J genes are TRBV6-1 and TRBJ2-1; D unresolved. CDR1 MNHNS and CDR2 SASEGT come from the germline V gene. V was shortened by 6 bases and J by 4 bases, with 16 bases between the two germline ends. The CDR3 length is 15 residues. In DNA, the CDR3 is TGTGCCAGCAGATGGGTAGTTTCTCCTTACAATGAGCAGTTCTTC. It encodes CASRWVVSPYNEQFF.

The V and J genes are TRBV7-8 and TRBJ1-2; 7 bases are a match to TRBD1. The germline V gene encodes CDR1 SGHVS and CDR2 FQNEAQ. The CDR3 covers 15 residues. The V gene end was trimmed by 1 base and the J gene end by 7 bases; junction bases not matched to a gene: 9. The CDR3 DNA reads TGTGCCAGCAGCTTAGAATGGGAGGGGGCTGTTGGCTACACCTTC. This sequence encodes CASSLEWEGAVGYTF.

The chain couples TRBV30 to TRBJ1-2; D is uncertain. Trimming removed 0 bases from V and 6 bases from J, with 14 bases in between. The germline CDR1 and CDR2 sequences are GTSNPN and SVGIG (reference sequence). The CDR3 runs 14 residues. CDR3 sequence (DNA): TGTGCCTGGAGTGTACTACTAGGCCTTGATGGCTACACCTTC. Encoded protein: CAWSVLLGLDGYTF. The whole variable domain, filled in from reference TRBV30 and TRBJ1-2, reads SQTIHQWPATLVQPVGSPLSLECTVEGTSNPNLYWYRQAAGRGLQLLFYSVGIGQISSEVPQNLSASRPQDRQFILSSKKLLLSDSGFYLCAWSVLLGLDGYTFGSGTRLTVV.

The chain links TRBV5-1 to TRBJ2-1; TRBD2 aligns across 10 bases. The CDR3 loop spans 18 amino acids. Unmatched junction bases numbered 10, after V lost 4 bases and J lost 0 bases. The germline V gene encodes CDR1 SGHRS and CDR2 YFSETQ. The CDR3 nucleotides are TGCGCCAGCAGCCCGGGACTAGCGACTCGTAGCTCCTACAATGAGCAGTTCTTC. Its protein is CASSPGLATRSSYNEQFF.

The chain is built from TRBV6-5 and TRBJ2-1, with 10 nucleotides matching TRBD2. The CDR3 runs 20 residues. The V and J ends lost 0 bases and 6 bases, in that order; junction bases with no gene match: 17. Germline values: CDR1 MNHEY, CDR2 SVGAGI. CDR3 nucleotide sequence: TGTGCCAGCAGTTACTCCCAGGTCCCCCTTCTAGCGGGAGCGGGCAATGAGCAGTTCTTC. Amino acid sequence: CASSYSQVPLLAGAGNEQFF.

This clonotype was counted many times. The chain uses TRBV11-2 and TRBJ2-7, with a tentative D call TRBD1 (5 bases). V gave up 3 bases and J gave up 1 base, with 22 bases separating them. Germline V CDR1 and CDR2: SGHAT, FQNNGV. The CDR3 extends over 18 amino acids. CDR3 sequence (DNA): TGTGCCAGCAGCTTTAGGCAGGGAAAGGTGATTCCATCCTACGAGCAGTACTTC. It is translated as CASSFRQGKVIPSYEQYF.

This clonotype occurred a few times. The chain combines TRBV3-1 with TRBJ2-7; no clear D. Trimming took 2 bases from V and 0 from J, leaving 11 bases between them. Germline CDR1 is LGHDT and CDR2 is YNNKEL (reference sequence). The CDR3 spans 15 residues. CDR3 sequence: CASSQLWYYSYEQYF. CDR3 nucleotides: TGTGCCAGCAGCCAACTCTGGTACTACTCCTACGAGCAGTACTTC.

In this sample, this clonotype turned up a few times. The chain employs TRBV4-1 and TRBJ2-2, with 11 bases aligning to TRBD2. Losses at the gene ends were 5 bases for V and 1 base for J; bases not matched to a gene: 3. The CDR3 contains 16 residues. CDR1 is MGHRA and CDR2 is YSYEKL in the germline V gene. The CDR3 sequence: CASSALAGGNTGELFF. The CDR3 DNA sequence: TGCGCCAGCAGCGCTCTAGCGGGAGGGAACACCGGGGAGCTGTTTTTT.